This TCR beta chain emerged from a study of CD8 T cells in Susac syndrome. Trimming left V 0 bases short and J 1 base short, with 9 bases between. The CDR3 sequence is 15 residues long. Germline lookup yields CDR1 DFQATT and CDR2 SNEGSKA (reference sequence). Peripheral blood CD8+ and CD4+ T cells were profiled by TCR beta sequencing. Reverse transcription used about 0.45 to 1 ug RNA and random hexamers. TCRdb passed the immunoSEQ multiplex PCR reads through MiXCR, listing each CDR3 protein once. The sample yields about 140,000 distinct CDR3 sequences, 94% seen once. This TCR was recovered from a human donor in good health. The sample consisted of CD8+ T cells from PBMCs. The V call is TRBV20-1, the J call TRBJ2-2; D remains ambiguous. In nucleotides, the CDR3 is TGCAGTGCTAGAGATCCAGCGCAGAACACCGGGGAGCTGTTTTTT. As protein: CSARDPAQNTGELFF.